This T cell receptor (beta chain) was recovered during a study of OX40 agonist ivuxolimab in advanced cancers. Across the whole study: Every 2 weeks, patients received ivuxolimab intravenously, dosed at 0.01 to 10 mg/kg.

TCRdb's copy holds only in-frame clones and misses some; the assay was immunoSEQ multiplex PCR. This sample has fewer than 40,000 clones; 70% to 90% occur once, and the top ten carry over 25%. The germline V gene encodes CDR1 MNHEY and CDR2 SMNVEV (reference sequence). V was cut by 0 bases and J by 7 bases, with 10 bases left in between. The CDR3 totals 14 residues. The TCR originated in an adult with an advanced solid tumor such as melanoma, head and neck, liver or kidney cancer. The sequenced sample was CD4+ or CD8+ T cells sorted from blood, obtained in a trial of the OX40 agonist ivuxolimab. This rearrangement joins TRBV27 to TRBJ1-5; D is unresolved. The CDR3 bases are TGTGCCAGCAGTTTATCAGGGTTTTACCAGCCCCAGCATTTT. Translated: CASSLSGFYQPQHF.